The 14 T cell receptor beta chains given below trace back to one sample, sequenced in a study of shared clonotypes between healthy human individuals. Method: immunoSEQ multiplex PCR; TCRdb's copy keeps in-frame clones and lacks some. Among 470,000 or so clones listed, about 85% were seen once. Sequencing used PBMCs. These TCRs come from a woman aged 40 to 50 in good health. Some clones in this sample may be carry-over from other donors' samples.

At least ten counts were recorded for this clone. Written as DNA, the CDR3 is TGTGCCTGGGCGGGACAGGGTTTTACTGAAGCTTTCTTT. This encodes CAWAGQGFTEAFF. V is TRBV30 and J is TRBJ1-1; the match to TRBD1 covers 9 bases. Trimming took 5 bases from V and 5 from J; bases not matched to a gene: 6. The CDR3 length is 13 residues. The germline V gene has CDR1 GTSNPN and CDR2 SVGIG (reference sequence).

Concerning this clone: A junction boundary mismatches the germline segment, possibly from a read error. Other nucleotide sequences in the sample specify the same CDR3. The chain links TRBV29-1 to TRBJ2-3; maybe TRBD1 (7 bases). Germline V CDR1 and CDR2: SQVTM, ANQGSEA. This CDR3 region has 13 residues. In DNA, the CDR3 is TGCAGCGTTGAACTGGCGGGGACAGATACGCAATATTTT. Amino acid sequence: CSVELAGTDTQYF.

With regard to this clone: A far larger clone differs by one base, so this is likely a read error. V usage is TRBV6-6 and J usage is TRBJ2-7; possible D gene TRBD1, 6 bases. The CDR3 sequence is 16 residues long. Germline V CDR1 and CDR2: MNHNY, SVGAGI (reference sequence). Trimming stripped 0 bases from V and 5 bases from J, with 17 bases between. DNA for the CDR3: TGTGCCAGCAGTTACTCTCCCGGGACATGGCTTGACGAGCAGTACTTC. It is translated as CASSYSPGTWLDEQYF.

The chain couples TRBV10-1 to TRBJ2-5, with 8 bases identical to TRBD2. With V trimmed by 4 bases and J by 3 bases, 7 bases remained unmatched. Germline V lookup: CDR1 WNHNN, CDR2 SYGVQD (reference sequence). This CDR3 is 15 amino acids long. Here the CDR3 DNA reads TGCGCCAGCAGTGCCCCCCCAGCGGGAGAAGAGACCCAGTACTTC. Its translation: CASSAPPAGEETQYF.

A few counts support this clone. This may come from a read error, since a much larger clone is one base off. Other DNA sequences within the sample encode an identical CDR3. The chain couples TRBV18 to TRBJ2-2, with D maybe TRBD1 (6 bases). This CDR3 comprises 14 residues. The germline CDR1 and CDR2 sequences are KGHSH and LQKENI. CDR3 in DNA: TGTGCCAGCTCACCCAGGGGAGACACCGGGGAGCTATTTTTT. Protein: CASSPRGDTGELFF.

This chain links TRBV25-1 with TRBJ1-1; the D gene is possibly TRBD1 (5 bases). Deletions cut 6 bases from V and 1 base from J, with 9 bases between. The V gene's germline CDR1 is MGHDK and CDR2 SYGVNS. This CDR3 has 13 amino acids. The CDR3 sequence: CASSSRENTEAFF. The CDR3 DNA reads as TGTGCCAGCAGCTCCAGGGAGAACACTGAAGCTTTCTTT.

The rearrangement uses TRBV25-1 and TRBJ2-4; TRBD2 might be the D (7 bases). V lost 1 base and J 2 bases, leaving 12 bases between the germline ends. Germline-derived CDR1 and CDR2 are MGHDK and SYGVNS. The CDR3 consists of 16 residues. Here the CDR3 reads CASSEFEGGTKNIQYF. The CDR3 coding sequence is TGTGCCAGCAGTGAATTCGAGGGGGGGACCAAAAACATTCAGTACTTC.

The V and J genes are TRBV10-3 and TRBJ2-7, with TRBD2 matching over 10 bases. The CDR3 has 15 residues. The germline gives CDR1 ENHRY, CDR2 SYGVKD. The junction had 7 bases not matched to a gene; V was cut back by 3 bases and J by 5 bases. This CDR3 is CAISDPGLAVDEQYF. The CDR3 DNA sequence: TGTGCCATCAGTGATCCCGGACTAGCGGTAGACGAGCAGTACTTC.

This sequence joins TRBV6-1 and TRBJ1-4; TRBD1 agrees at 9 bases. The CDR3 spans 15 residues. Germline CDR1 is MNHNS and CDR2 is SASEGT. The ends lost 4 bases at V and 6 bases at J; junction bases unmatched: 6. The CDR3 bases are TGTGCCAGCAGTGCAACGACAGGGGGTGATGAAAAACTGTTTTTT. This encodes CASSATTGGDEKLFF.

This chain links TRBV28 with TRBJ1-5; D uncertain. Trimming cost V 3 bases and J 5 bases, with 17 bases left between them. The CDR3 contains 16 residues. Germline V gene lookup returns CDR1 MDHEN and CDR2 SYDVKM. The chain's CDR3 is CASSFVDRRFDQPQHF. In DNA, the CDR3 is TGTGCCAGCAGTTTTGTCGATCGTCGCTTCGATCAGCCCCAGCATTTT.

This chain uses TRBV6-5 with TRBJ1-4; 7 bases line up with TRBD1. The CDR3 spans 14 residues. V lost 0 bases and J lost 7; bases outside the gene matches: 2. The V gene's germline CDR1 is MNHEY and CDR2 SVGAGI. The CDR3 region is CASSYSGQAEKLFF. CDR3 coding DNA: TGTGCCAGCAGTTACTCAGGACAGGCTGAAAAACTGTTTTTT.

Remarks on this clone: It is likely a read error: a sequence one base away is far more abundant. The CDR3 bases are TGTGCCAGCAGCACCTCCGGGACGCGGGGTGGCCAGTACTTC. Protein: CASSTSGTRGGQYF. This chain uses TRBV9 with TRBJ2-5, with a weak D call TRBD2 (6 bases). The CDR3 is made up of 14 amino acids. From germline, CDR1 is SGDLS and CDR2 YYNGEE. The germline V and J ends were trimmed by 4 bases and 10 bases, with 20 bases remaining between them.

V usage is TRBV11-2 and J usage is TRBJ2-5; 7 bases line up with TRBD2. Germline V lookup: CDR1 SGHAT, CDR2 FQNNGV. Germline trimming cut 6 bases from V and 3 bases from J; bases unmatched to any gene: 10. CDR3 length: 15 amino acids. The CDR3: CASSFHLADEETQYF. CDR3 sequence (DNA): TGTGCCAGCAGTTTCCATCTAGCGGATGAAGAGACCCAGTACTTC.

The genes are TRBV5-1 and TRBJ2-5, with 10 bases fitting TRBD1. The CDR3 runs 16 residues. With 1 base clipped from V and 5 bases from J, the junction kept 8 bases outside the gene matches. Germline V gene lookup returns CDR1 SGHRS and CDR2 YFSETQ. In DNA form, the CDR3 reads TGCGCCAGCAGCTTGTTCCCTGACAGGGGGCATGAGACCCAGTACTTC. Protein sequence: CASSLFPDRGHETQYF.